Below, one T cell receptor (beta chain) is given with its context. The entry originates in a study of PD-1 blockade in mismatch repair-deficient tumors. The overall study: Patients had around 11 mismatch repair-deficient cancer types and were previously treated and progressing.

The germline gives CDR1 SGHVS, CDR2 FNYEAQ. With 2 bases clipped from V and 7 bases from J, the junction kept 6 bases outside the gene matches. This CDR3 is 15 amino acids long. Mismatch repair deficiency was confirmed in all patients, by PCR or immunohistochemistry. Libraries were prepared by immunoSEQ multiplex PCR; TCRdb keeps only in-frame clonotypes and omits some of them. The data contain some 100,000 clones, 82% of them singletons. Sequencing was performed on peripheral blood, taken about 33 weeks after starting pembrolizumab. This TCR came from an adult with mismatch repair-deficient cancer. The rearrangement links TRBV7-6 to TRBJ2-1; 9 bases are shared with TRBD2. CDR3 sequence: CASSLSGGSGNEQFF. The CDR3 DNA reads TGTGCCAGCAGCTTAAGCGGGGGGTCGGGTAATGAGCAGTTCTTC.